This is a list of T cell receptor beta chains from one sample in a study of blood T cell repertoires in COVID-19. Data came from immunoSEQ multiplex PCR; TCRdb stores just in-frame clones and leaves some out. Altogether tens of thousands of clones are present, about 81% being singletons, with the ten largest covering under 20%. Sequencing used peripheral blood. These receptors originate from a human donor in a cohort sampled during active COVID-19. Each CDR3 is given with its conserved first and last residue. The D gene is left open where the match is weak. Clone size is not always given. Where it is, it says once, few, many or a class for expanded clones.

cdr3_aa: CASSPRRALNTEAFF
cdr3_nt: TGTGCCAGCTCGCCGCGGAGGGCATTGAACACTGAAGCTTTCTTT
j_call: TRBJ1-1
clone_size: NA
v_call: TRBV18
d_call: NA

cdr3_aa: CASSERSQLNSPLHF
cdr3_nt: TGCGCCAGCAGTGAAAGGTCACAGCTTAATTCACCCCTCCACTTT
j_call: TRBJ1-6
clone_size: NA
v_call: TRBV10-2
d_call: NA

cdr3_aa: CASTLDRALGEQYF
cdr3_nt: TGTGCCAGCACCCTCGACAGGGCGTTGGGCGAGCAGTACTTC
j_call: TRBJ2-7
clone_size: NA
v_call: TRBV2
d_call: TRBD1

cdr3_aa: CASSPDRGQGYTF
cdr3_nt: TGTGCCAGCTCACCCGACAGGGGGCAAGGCTACACCTTC
j_call: TRBJ1-2
clone_size: NA
v_call: TRBV18
d_call: TRBD1

cdr3_aa: CASSWGQGGYEQYF
cdr3_nt: TGTGCCAGCAGCTGGGGACAGGGCGGCTACGAGCAGTACTTC
j_call: TRBJ2-7
clone_size: NA
v_call: TRBV7-2
d_call: TRBD1

cdr3_aa: CASSHDRSNQPQHF
cdr3_nt: TGTGCCAGCAGTCACGACAGGAGCAATCAGCCCCAGCATTTT
j_call: TRBJ1-5
clone_size: NA
v_call: TRBV6-8
d_call: NA

cdr3_aa: CASSHPDSGSPLHF
cdr3_nt: TGTGCCAGCAGCCACCCGGACAGTGGTTCACCCCTCCACTTT
j_call: TRBJ1-6
clone_size: NA
v_call: TRBV7-2
d_call: NA

cdr3_aa: CASSLDRRGNQPQHF
cdr3_nt: TGTGCCAGCAGCTTAGATCGGCGGGGCAATCAGCCCCAGCATTTT
j_call: TRBJ1-5
clone_size: NA
v_call: TRBV7-2
d_call: NA

cdr3_aa: CASTPSLDSYNEQFF
cdr3_nt: TGTGCCAGTACCCCGAGTCTAGACTCCTACAATGAGCAGTTCTTC
j_call: TRBJ2-1
clone_size: NA
v_call: TRBV19
d_call: NA

cdr3_aa: CASSYSWGIAGRSYEQYF
cdr3_nt: TGTGCCAGCAGTTACTCGTGGGGTATTGCAGGGCGCTCCTACGAGCAGTACTTC
j_call: TRBJ2-7
clone_size: many
v_call: TRBV6-7
d_call: NA

cdr3_aa: CSARTGDGYTF
cdr3_nt: TGCAGTGCCCGGACAGGGGATGGCTACACCTTC
j_call: TRBJ1-2
clone_size: NA
v_call: TRBV20-1
d_call: TRBD1

cdr3_aa: CASSFGTGRSTYEQYF
cdr3_nt: TGTGCCAGCAGCTTTGGGACAGGCCGATCTACCTACGAGCAGTACTTC
j_call: TRBJ2-7
clone_size: NA
v_call: TRBV11-1
d_call: TRBD1

cdr3_aa: CASSAGQGGDYGYTF
cdr3_nt: TGTGCCAGCAGTGCTGGACAGGGAGGAGACTATGGCTACACCTTC
j_call: TRBJ1-2
clone_size: NA
v_call: TRBV2
d_call: TRBD1

cdr3_aa: CASSYLGADTIYF
cdr3_nt: TGTGCCAGCAGCTATCTAGGGGCGGACACCATATATTTT
j_call: TRBJ1-3
clone_size: NA
v_call: TRBV3-1/TRBV3-2
d_call: NA

cdr3_aa: CASGRDFVTGELFF
cdr3_nt: TGTGCTAGTGGGCGGGACTTTGTGACCGGGGAGCTGTTTTTT
j_call: TRBJ2-2
clone_size: once
v_call: TRBV12-5
d_call: NA

cdr3_aa: CASSFSGGNGYTF
cdr3_nt: TGTGCCAGCAGTTTTTCAGGGGGCAATGGCTACACCTTC
j_call: TRBJ1-2
clone_size: NA
v_call: TRBV27
d_call: TRBD1

cdr3_aa: CASSLQQRNEKLFF
cdr3_nt: TGTGCCAGCAGCTTACAACAGAGAAATGAAAAACTGTTTTTT
j_call: TRBJ1-4
clone_size: NA
v_call: TRBV7-9
d_call: NA

cdr3_aa: CASSQAGPTNYGYTF
cdr3_nt: TGCGCCAGCAGCCAAGCAGGGCCTACTAACTATGGCTACACCTTC
j_call: TRBJ1-2
clone_size: NA
v_call: TRBV4-3
d_call: NA

cdr3_aa: CASGSGGTGELFF
cdr3_nt: TGTGCCAGCGGGTCTGGGGGGACCGGGGAGCTGTTTTTT
j_call: TRBJ2-2
clone_size: NA
v_call: TRBV12-3/TRBV12-4
d_call: NA

cdr3_aa: CSAAGESYGYTF
cdr3_nt: TGCAGCGCTGCCGGGGAGAGCTATGGCTACACCTTC
j_call: TRBJ1-2
clone_size: NA
v_call: TRBV29-1
d_call: NA

cdr3_aa: CAWSVNRGRGNSPLHF
cdr3_nt: TGTGCCTGGAGTGTAAACCGCGGCAGGGGAAATTCACCCCTCCACTTT
j_call: TRBJ1-6
clone_size: NA
v_call: TRBV30
d_call: NA

cdr3_aa: CASSIEDSRVTEAFF
cdr3_nt: TGTGCCAGTAGTATAGAGGACAGCCGTGTCACTGAAGCTTTCTTT
j_call: TRBJ1-1
clone_size: NA
v_call: TRBV19
d_call: NA

cdr3_aa: CASSSRTGDYEQYF
cdr3_nt: TGCGCCAGCAGCTCTCGGACAGGGGATTACGAGCAGTACTTC
j_call: TRBJ2-7
clone_size: NA
v_call: TRBV5-1
d_call: TRBD1

cdr3_aa: CASSPDGEYGYTF
cdr3_nt: TGCGCCAGCAGCCCAGATGGGGAGTATGGCTACACCTTC
j_call: TRBJ1-2
clone_size: NA
v_call: TRBV4-1
d_call: NA